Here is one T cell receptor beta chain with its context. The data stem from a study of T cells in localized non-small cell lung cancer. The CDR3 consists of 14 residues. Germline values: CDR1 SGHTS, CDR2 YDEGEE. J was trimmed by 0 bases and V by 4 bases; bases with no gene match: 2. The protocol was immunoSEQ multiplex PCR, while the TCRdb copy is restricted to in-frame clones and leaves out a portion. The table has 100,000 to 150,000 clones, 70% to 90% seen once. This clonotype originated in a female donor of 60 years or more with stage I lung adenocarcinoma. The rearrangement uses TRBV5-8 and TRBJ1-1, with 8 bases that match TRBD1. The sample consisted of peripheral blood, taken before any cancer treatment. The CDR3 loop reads CASSRTGLNTEAFF. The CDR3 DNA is TGTGCCAGCAGCAGGACAGGGTTGAACACTGAAGCTTTCTTT.